Here is one T cell receptor beta chain with its context. This sample was taken from a study of blood T cells in healthy people across ages. Individuals who donated were healthy Caucasians from Russia aged about 6 to 100. Combining a sample-barcoded 5' primer with a J-beta primer mix, a second PCR ran for roughly 6 to 11 cycles. Tagging of each cDNA molecule was performed by a template-switch adaptor with 12 random nucleotides. TCRdb redid the calling of the 5' RACE reads with MiXCR, one entry per CDR3 protein. This table has over a million distinct CDR3 sequences, under 30% appearing once. Trimming left V 0 bases short and J 4 bases short, with 11 bases between. The germline gives CDR1 LGHNA, CDR2 YSLEER. This CDR3 is built from 15 residues. The same sample was also used in a study of T cells of mothers and their children. This second report adds: Each mother yielded more than 8.5 million TCR beta CDR3 reads. Each child yielded 2.5 million to 3 million reads.

J is TRBJ2-3 and V is TRBV4-3, with D possibly being TRBD1 or TRBD2 (6 bases each). The sequence came from a girl aged 2 to 9 in good health. Sequenced: blood. CDR3 sequence: CASSQDKGGADTQYF. In nucleotides, the CDR3 is TGCGCCAGCAGCCAAGATAAGGGGGGAGCAGATACGCAGTATTTT.